The present T cell receptor (beta chain) was sequenced within a study of T cells after yellow fever vaccination (dated by TCRdb to the late 2010s). Regarding the complete study: The SMART-Seq v4 Ultra Low Input RNA kit was used to prepare libraries from fractions with low cell numbers. The cohort comprised two healthy male donors, one aged 18 to 29 and one aged 30 to 39 years. To follow T-cell clones before and after primary and booster YFV17D yellow fever vaccination, bulk TCR alpha and beta repertoires were sequenced over time. Bulk PBMC replicates and cell subsets were isolated from blood drawn at multiple timepoints before and after both primary and secondary immunization. Overall study results and their limits: Because abundant contaminating clonotypes from the bulk population could be contained in FACS-sorted repertoires, computational filtering was required. A small fraction of clonotypes appeared in both the CD4 and CD8 compartments, likely as a result of convergent recombination. After the booster, most clones that had expanded after primary vaccination were detected again (nearly 98% of CD4 and around 88% of CD8), suggesting broad maintenance of memory. Compared with the primary T-cell response, the secondary T-cell response was weaker but faster, peaking on day 5 rather than day 15. Because only a couple of donors were included in the study, the extent to which the findings can be generalized is limited.

The CDR3 covers 11 residues, taking in both the cysteine and the phenylalanine. Only the CDR3 part of the read is kept: 33 bases, read in frame from the first base. The V and J ends are trimmed by 3 bases and 4 bases, leaving 3 bases between them. According to the germline V gene, CDR1 reads ENHRY and CDR2 reads SYGVKD. TCR cDNA was synthesized by 5'RACE template switching, through which a universal primer site and unique molecular identifiers were introduced. Priming of cDNA synthesis was performed from both the TCR alpha and TCR beta constant segments. Library amplification involved two PCR steps, and the second step added sample barcodes and sequencing adapters. Sequencing of libraries was done on Illumina HiSeq 2500 (2x100 bp) or NovaSeq (2x150 bp). The original methods were these. Demultiplexing of reads and collapsing into UMI consensus sequences were performed with MIGEC, and V(D)J alignment was carried out with MiXCR. Clonotypes responding to the vaccine were identified with edgeR on replicate PBMC samples, with the criteria of FDR below 0.01 and a log2 fold change above 5 up to day 15. Bulk clonotypes were assigned CD4 or CD8 identity according to which sequenced CD4 or CD8 repertoire held them at higher abundance. A clonotype counted as NS4B-specific if enriched at least 10-fold in dextramer-positive versus dextramer-negative fractions, with CD4-biased clonotypes left out. TCRdb trimmed the raw reads at Q25, called clones with MiXCR and kept productive beta chains. Each CDR3 protein appears once, grouped with its most common genes and DNA. The V and J calls were not made by the authors but by TCRdb's processing. Here the sample has more than 75,000 distinct CDR3 sequences; 8.9% occur a single time. The top ten hold approximately 15% of the sample.

For this clonotype: The sample holds no much larger clone one base away, and base qualities are not on file.

This sample's treatment or condition label indicates: live attenuated yellow fever vaccine strain. PBMCs were isolated from peripheral blood using a standard Ficoll-Paque protocol. Epitope-specific CD8 T cells were sorted with a dextramer loaded with the yellow fever NS4B epitope peptide, and anti-CD3 and anti-CD8 staining was applied. RNA was extracted with TriZol from bulk PBMCs, CD4 and CD8 fractions, and dextramer-positive and dextramer-negative fractions. The chain employs TRBV10-3 and TRBJ2-5, with the D gene too uncertain to name. This specimen was CD8+ T cells not binding an NS4B(214-222) dextramer, sorted from PBMCs, taken more than 14 days after the first yellow fever vaccination. The cell subset or site label here, explained by the study, means: NS4B epitope dextramer-negative CD8 T cells. The clonotype comes from a man younger than 35 who received the YFV17D yellow fever vaccine. The nucleotide sequence is given as TGTGCCATCAGTGAAGGAGAGACCCAGTACTTC. Its translation is CAISEGETQYF.